One T cell receptor beta chain is described in this entry. Distinct nucleotide sequences in the sample also encode this CDR3. In germline, CDR1 is MNHNS, CDR2 SASEGT. This CDR3 is built from 14 residues. Trimming took off 2 bases at V and 1 base at J, with 6 bases between the two ends. This record belongs to a study of shared clonotypes between healthy human individuals. Genomic DNA per cell subset filled all wells of several immunoSEQ plates. Sequenced by immunoSEQ multiplex PCR; TCRdb stores in-frame clones only, minus some. The repertoire consists of roughly 2,500,000 clones, with roughly 93% occurring once and the leading ten covering approximately 0.36%.

This TCR was recovered from a man aged 18-30 years in good health. Some clones in this sample may be carry-over from other donors' samples. The V and J genes are TRBV6-1 and TRBJ1-3, with D possibly TRBD1 on 5 matching bases. The sequencing sample was made of naive CD4+ T cells from PBMCs. Specified subset: CD45RA+ positively selected. Here the CDR3 reads CASSERGSGNTIYF. The CDR3 DNA is TGTGCCAGCAGTGAAAGGGGTTCTGGAAACACCATATATTTT.